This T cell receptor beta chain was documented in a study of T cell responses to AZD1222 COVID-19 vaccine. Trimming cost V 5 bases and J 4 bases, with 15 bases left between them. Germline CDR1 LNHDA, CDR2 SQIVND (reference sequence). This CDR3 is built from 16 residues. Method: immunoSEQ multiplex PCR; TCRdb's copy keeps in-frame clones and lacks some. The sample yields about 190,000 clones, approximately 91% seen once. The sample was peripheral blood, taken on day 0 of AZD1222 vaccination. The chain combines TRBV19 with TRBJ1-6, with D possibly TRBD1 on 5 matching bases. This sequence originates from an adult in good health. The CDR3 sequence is CASSSDKEDYNSPLHF. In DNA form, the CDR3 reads TGTGCCAGTAGTTCGGACAAGGAGGATTATAATTCACCCCTCCACTTT. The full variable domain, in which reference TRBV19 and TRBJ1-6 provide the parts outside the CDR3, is DGGITQSPKYLFRKEGQNVTLSCEQNLNHDAMYWYRQDPGQGLRLIYYSQIVNDFQKGDIAEGYSVSREKKESFPLTVTSAQKNPTAFYLCASSSDKEDYNSPLHFGNGTRLTVT.